The 24 T cell receptor beta chains below come from one sample, sequenced in a study of control samples from healthy donors and cancer patients. Sequencing used immunoSEQ multiplex PCR; TCRdb keeps in-frame clones, though not all of them. Altogether fewer than 15,000 clones are present, about 77% being singletons, with the ten largest covering approximately 8%. Specimen: formalin-fixed, paraffin-embedded tissue. The receptors here all came from a male donor with melanoma.

The CDR3 DNA sequence: TGTGCCAGCAGCAACAGGGAGAACACTGAAGCTTTCTTT. Translation: CASSNRENTEAFF. The chain combines TRBV11-3 with TRBJ1-1, with D tentatively TRBD1 (6 bases). The germline V and J ends were trimmed by 5 bases and 1 base, with 8 bases remaining between them. CDR1 and CDR2 (germline): SGHNT, YENEEA. The CDR3 consists of 13 residues.

The chain employs TRBV5-8 and TRBJ2-5, with 8 bases fitting TRBD2. The CDR3 length is 16 residues. CDR1 and CDR2 from the germline V gene are SGHTS and YDEGEE. V lost 7 bases to trimming and J lost 5 bases; unmatched junction nucleotides: 16. The CDR3 nucleotides are TGTGCCAGCCCACCGTCCGGGACTAGGGCTCGGGAGACCCAGTACTTC. Amino acid sequence: CASPPSGTRARETQYF.

Worth noting for this clone: The sample has other DNA sequences that encode this CDR3 too. V and J are TRBV7-9 and TRBJ2-7, with 7 nucleotides matching TRBD1. The CDR3 runs 15 residues. Germline CDR1 is SEHNR and CDR2 is FQNEAQ (reference sequence). J gave up 3 bases and V 4 bases, and 9 bases lay outside the gene matches. The CDR3 DNA reads TGTGCCAGCAGCTCTCGGACAGGCGGAGACTACGAGCAGTACTTC. Its protein product is CASSSRTGGDYEQYF.

This clone came up a few times. In DNA, the CDR3 is TGTGCCAGCAGCTCTGGACAGGGGGTGCGGGGGCGGAATGAGCAGTTCTTC. This translates into CASSSGQGVRGRNEQFF. The V call is TRBV11-3, the J call TRBJ2-1; TRBD1 aligns across 10 bases. The CDR3 spans 17 residues. Germline loops: CDR1 SGHNT, CDR2 YENEEA. Trimming removed 4 bases from V and 7 bases from J; junction bases left unmatched: 13.

The chain uses TRBV7-9 and TRBJ2-3, with a weak D call TRBD1 (6 bases). There are 14 residues in the CDR3. Germline CDR1 SEHNR, CDR2 FQNEAQ (reference sequence). V dropped 2 bases and J dropped 1 base, with 7 bases sitting between them. The CDR3 sequence: CASSLYRGTDTQYF. In DNA, the CDR3 is TGTGCCAGCAGCTTATACAGGGGCACAGATACGCAGTATTTT.

This chain connects TRBV6-2 or TRBV6-3 to TRBJ2-5; 11 bases match TRBD2. Germline values: CDR1 MNHEY, CDR2 SVGEGT. Trimming at V came to 6 bases and at J to 4 bases, leaving 7 bases not matched to a gene. The CDR3 loop spans 15 amino acids. Here the CDR3 DNA reads TGTGCCAGCAGCCAACTAGCGGGGGCACTAGAGACCCAGTACTTC. It is translated as CASSQLAGALETQYF.

The rearrangement uses TRBV7-6 and TRBJ2-7, with D perhaps assigned TRBD1 or TRBD2 (6 bases each). Germline V gene data show CDR1 as SGHVS and CDR2 as FNYEAQ. The ends were cut back, 5 bases at V and 1 base at J, with 15 bases in the middle. The CDR3 is 15 residues long. Here the CDR3 reads CASSAGDGGSYEQYF. CDR3 bases: TGTGCCAGCAGCGCAGGGGACGGAGGGTCCTACGAGCAGTACTTC.

This clone was observed a few times. The CDR3 spells CASSLGPWGETQYF. The DNA of the CDR3 is TGTGCCAGCAGCTTAGGCCCCTGGGGAGAGACCCAGTACTTC. This sequence joins TRBV7-2 and TRBJ2-5; D ambiguous. The CDR3 loop spans 14 amino acids. Per the germline V gene, CDR1 is SGHTA and CDR2 is FQGNSA. Deletions cut 1 base from V and 4 bases from J, with 10 bases between.

The chain employs TRBV5-6 and TRBJ1-2; D ambiguous. Germline V gene lookup returns CDR1 SGHDT and CDR2 YYEEEE. This CDR3 region has 14 residues. Trimming pared 0 bases from V and 2 bases from J, leaving 8 bases between. The CDR3 reads CASSLAQNNYGYTF. The CDR3 DNA follows: TGTGCCAGCAGCTTGGCCCAGAACAACTATGGCTACACCTTC.

This clone has only a few counts. V and J are TRBV29-1 and TRBJ2-2; D remains unclear. Deletions cut 6 bases from V and 0 bases from J, with 8 bases between. CDR1 is SQVTM, CDR2 ANQGSEA, per germline. The CDR3 is 13 amino acids. This CDR3 is CSVTKPNTGELFF. In DNA, the CDR3 is TGCAGCGTGACCAAACCGAACACCGGGGAGCTGTTTTTT.

Here the CDR3 DNA reads TGTGCCAGCAGTGCCGCTAGAACCGGGAGGGACGAGCAGTACTTC. Encoded protein: CASSAARTGRDEQYF. The chain joins TRBV11-3 to TRBJ2-7; 8 bases fit TRBD2. Germline V CDR1 and CDR2: SGHNT, YENEEA. V shed 6 bases and J 5 bases; nucleotides not matched to a gene: 12. The CDR3 is 15 residues long.

This rearrangement joins TRBV5-1 to TRBJ2-5; 8 bases fit TRBD2. With V trimmed by 1 base and J by 4 bases, 3 bases remained unmatched. This CDR3 contains 14 residues. CDR1 SGHRS and CDR2 YFSETQ come from the germline V gene. The CDR3, as DNA: TGCGCCAGCAGCTTGACTAGCGGACGAGAGACCCAGTACTTC. Its protein product is CASSLTSGRETQYF.

V and J are TRBV4-1 and TRBJ2-2; 8 bases match TRBD1. The CDR3 sequence is 17 residues long. The trim removed 2 bases at V and 2 bases at J, leaving 7 bases unmatched. Germline loops: CDR1 MGHRA, CDR2 YSYEKL. CDR3 in amino acids: CASSQQTGAINTGELFF. The CDR3, as DNA: TGCGCCAGCAGCCAACAGACAGGGGCAATTAACACCGGGGAGCTGTTTTTT.

As regards this clone: One end of the junction is discordant with germline, which a read error may explain. The rearrangement joins TRBV5-5 to TRBJ1-1, with no clear D. Germline lookup yields CDR1 SGHKS and CDR2 YYEKEE (reference sequence). There are 13 residues in the CDR3. The CDR3 here is CATSRGGNTEAFF. The CDR3, as DNA: TGTGCCACCAGCCGGGGAGGGAACACTGAAGCTTTCTTT. Filled out from reference TRBV5-5 and TRBJ1-1, the complete variable domain reads DAGVTQSPTHLIKTRGQQVTLRCSPISGHKSVSWYQQVLGQGPQFIFQYYEKEERGRGNFPDRFSARQFPNYSSELNVNALLLGDSALYLCATSRGGNTEAFFGQGTRLTVV.

This chain links TRBV9 with TRBJ2-5; tentatively, D is TRBD1 (5 bases). The CDR3 has 13 amino acids. V shed 0 bases and J shed 2 bases, with 5 bases lying between them. Germline V gene lookup returns CDR1 SGDLS and CDR2 YYNGEE. The chain's CDR3 is CASSVAGQETQYF. CDR3 DNA sequence: TGTGCCAGCAGCGTAGCAGGGCAAGAGACCCAGTACTTC. The full variable domain, its missing parts supplied by reference TRBV9 and TRBJ2-5, is DSGVTQTPKHLITATGQRVTLRCSPRSGDLSVYWYQQSLDQGLQFLIQYYNGEERAKGNILERFSAQQFPDLHSELNLSSLELGDSALYFCASSVAGQETQYFGPGTRLLVL.

This chain connects TRBV11-2 to TRBJ2-1; TRBD1 is a possible D gene (5 bases). Deletions cut 5 bases from V and 10 bases from J, with 12 bases between. There are 12 residues in the CDR3. Per the germline V gene, CDR1 is SGHAT and CDR2 is FQNNGV. The CDR3 loop reads CASSPQNREQFF. The CDR3 DNA reads as TGTGCCAGCAGCCCTCAAAACAGGGAGCAGTTCTTC. The variable domain in full, completed from reference TRBV11-2 and TRBJ2-1, reads EAGVAQSPRYKIIEKRQSVAFWCNPISGHATLYWYQQILGQGPKLLIQFQNNGVVDDSQLPKDRFSAERLKGVDSTLKIQPAKLEDSAVYLCASSPQNREQFFGPGTRLTVL.

The count of this clone is one. The DNA of the CDR3 is TGTGCCAGTAGTATAGACCGGGACAGGGGGGTTAATTCACCCCTCCACTTT. It is translated as CASSIDRDRGVNSPLHF. This sequence joins TRBV19 and TRBJ1-6; 11 positions match TRBD1. The trim removed 0 bases at V and 6 bases at J, leaving 4 bases unmatched. This CDR3 has 17 residues. Germline V gives CDR1 LNHDA, CDR2 SQIVND (reference sequence). Together with reference TRBV19 and TRBJ1-6, the CDR3 gives the full variable domain: DGGITQSPKYLFRKEGQNVTLSCEQNLNHDAMYWYRQDPGQGLRLIYYSQIVNDFQKGDIAEGYSVSREKKESFPLTVTSAQKNPTAFYLCASSIDRDRGVNSPLHFGNGTRLTVT.

The rearrangement joins TRBV2 to TRBJ2-7; D is unresolved. The CDR3 length is 15 residues. Germline loops: CDR1 SNHLY, CDR2 FYNNEI. V lost 0 bases and J 0 bases, leaving 9 bases between the germline ends. The CDR3 loop is CASSEAAASSYEQYF. Here the CDR3 DNA reads TGTGCCAGCAGTGAAGCGGCAGCTTCCTCCTACGAGCAGTACTTC.

V is TRBV7-8 and J is TRBJ2-5; no reliable D call. V was clipped by 6 bases and J by 2 bases, with 10 bases between them. The CDR3 totals 13 residues. From germline, CDR1 is SGHVS and CDR2 FQNEAQ. CDR3 in DNA: TGTGCCAGCAGGGACCTTGGACAAGAGACCCAGTACTTC. Residues: CASRDLGQETQYF.

The chain links TRBV3-1 (or the pseudogene TRBV3-2) to TRBJ1-6; possible D gene TRBD1, 5 bases. Looked up from germline, CDR1 is LGHDT and CDR2 is YNNKEL (reference sequence). V was shortened by 3 bases and J by 5 bases, with 11 bases between the two germline ends. The CDR3 contains 15 residues. The CDR3 DNA reads as TGTGCCAGCAGCCAGGGACCAGGGCATAATTCACCCCTCCACTTT. Residues: CASSQGPGHNSPLHF.

V and J are TRBV11-2 and TRBJ2-5, with D possibly TRBD2 on 5 matching bases. Trimming left V 5 bases short and J 5 bases short, with 9 bases between. Germline loops: CDR1 SGHAT, CDR2 FQNNGV. This CDR3 contains 12 residues. The chain's CDR3 is CASSATGETQYF. The CDR3 DNA reads as TGTGCCAGCAGCGCGACGGGGGAGACCCAGTACTTC.

The chain couples TRBV2 to TRBJ1-1; a possible D gene is TRBD1 (5 bases). CDR3 size: 14 residues. V lost 3 bases and J lost 2, with 10 bases in between. The V gene's germline CDR1 is SNHLY and CDR2 FYNNEI. This CDR3 reads CASSDRDHNTEAFF. CDR3 in DNA: TGTGCCAGCAGTGATCGGGACCATAACACTGAAGCTTTCTTT.

The V gene is TRBV3-1 (or the pseudogene TRBV3-2), the J gene TRBJ2-2; no reliable D call. Trimming removed 1 base at V and 3 bases at J, with 9 bases between. The CDR3 length is 15 residues. Germline V lookup: CDR1 LGHDT, CDR2 YNNKEL (reference sequence). CDR3: CASSQGVSDTGELFF. The CDR3 coding sequence is TGTGCCAGCAGCCAAGGGGTGAGCGACACCGGGGAGCTGTTTTTT.

V usage is TRBV11-2 and J usage is TRBJ2-7; tentatively, D is TRBD1 (6 bases). Germline CDR1 and CDR2: SGHAT and FQNNGV. The CDR3 sequence is 15 residues long. With 6 bases removed from V and 0 bases from J, the gap between germline ends came to 15 bases. CDR3 nucleotides: TGTGCCAGCAGATCCGAGACAGGCAGCTCCTACGAGCAGTACTTC. Translating it yields CASRSETGSSYEQYF.